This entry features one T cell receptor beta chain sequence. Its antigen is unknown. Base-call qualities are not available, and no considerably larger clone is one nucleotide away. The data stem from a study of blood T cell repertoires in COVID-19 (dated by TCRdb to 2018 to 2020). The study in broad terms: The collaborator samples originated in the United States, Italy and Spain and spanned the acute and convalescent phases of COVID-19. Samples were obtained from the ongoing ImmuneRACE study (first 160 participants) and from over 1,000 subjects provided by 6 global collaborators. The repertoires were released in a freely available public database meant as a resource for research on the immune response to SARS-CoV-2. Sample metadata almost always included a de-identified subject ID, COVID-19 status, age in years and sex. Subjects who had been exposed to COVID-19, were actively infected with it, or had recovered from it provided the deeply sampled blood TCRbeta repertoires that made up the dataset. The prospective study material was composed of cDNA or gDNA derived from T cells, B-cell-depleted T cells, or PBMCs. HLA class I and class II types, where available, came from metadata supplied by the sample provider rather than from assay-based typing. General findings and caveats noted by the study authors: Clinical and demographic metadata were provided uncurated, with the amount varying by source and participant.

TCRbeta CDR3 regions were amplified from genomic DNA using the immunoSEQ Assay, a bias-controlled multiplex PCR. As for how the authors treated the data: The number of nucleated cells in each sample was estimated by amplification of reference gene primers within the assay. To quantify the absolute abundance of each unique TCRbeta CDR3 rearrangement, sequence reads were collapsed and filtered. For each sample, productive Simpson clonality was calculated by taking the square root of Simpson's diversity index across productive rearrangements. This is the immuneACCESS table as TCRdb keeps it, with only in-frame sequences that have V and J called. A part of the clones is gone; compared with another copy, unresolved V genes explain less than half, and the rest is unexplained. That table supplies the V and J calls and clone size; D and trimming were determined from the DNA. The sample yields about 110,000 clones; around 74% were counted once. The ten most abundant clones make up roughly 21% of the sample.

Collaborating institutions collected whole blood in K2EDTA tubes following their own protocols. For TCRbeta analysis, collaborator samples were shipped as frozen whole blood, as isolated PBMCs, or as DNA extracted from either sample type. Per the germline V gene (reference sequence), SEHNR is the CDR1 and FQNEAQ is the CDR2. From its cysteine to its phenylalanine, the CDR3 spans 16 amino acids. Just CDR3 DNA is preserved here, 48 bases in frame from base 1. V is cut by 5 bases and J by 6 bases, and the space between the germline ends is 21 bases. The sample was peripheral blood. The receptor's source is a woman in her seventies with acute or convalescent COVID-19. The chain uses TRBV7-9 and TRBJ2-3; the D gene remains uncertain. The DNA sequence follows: TGTGCCAGCAGCACACATAATAAGGTTTTCAGGGATACGCAGTATTTT. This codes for CASSTHNKVFRDTQYF.